Listed below are T cell receptor beta chains from one sample, sequenced in a study of early T cells in non-severe SARS-CoV-2 infection. A single record per CDR3 protein comes from TCRdb applying MiXCR to the 5' RACE reads. This table holds 53,000 or so distinct CDR3 sequences, around 10% found once. Material for sequencing was whole blood. These receptors were collected from an adult who was a healthcare worker with PCR-confirmed SARS-CoV-2 infection or an uninfected control (not recorded which). Both conserved end residues are part of each CDR3. The order of the fields is D gene, J gene, V gene, clone size, CDR3 DNA, CDR3 protein. The D gene is left open where the match is weak. Part of the rows lack a size; the others show once, few, many or a class for expanded clones.

. TRBJ1-1 TRBV4-2 . TGTGCCAGCAGCCAAGCCGGGTCAGGGGATCCTGAAGCTTTCTTT CASSQAGSGDPEAFF
. TRBJ1-2 TRBV5-6 medium-sized TGTGCCAGCAGCTTGCCCGGGGGAACCCCTTATGGCTACACCTTC CASSLPGGTPYGYTF
. TRBJ1-1 TRBV11-2 few TGTGCCAGCAGCTTGAATAGGGGCACTGAAGCTTTCTTT CASSLNRGTEAFF
. TRBJ1-1 TRBV19 few TGTGCCAGTAGTTCTCGCCCTCAGCGAACCGGCACTGAAGCTTTCTTT CASSSRPQRTGTEAFF
. TRBJ1-5 TRBV7-9 many TGTGCCAGCAGCCGTATAGGGCCCCAGCATTTT CASSRIGPQHF
. TRBJ1-2 TRBV3-1 . TGTGCCAGCAGCCACTACAGCTCTGGCTACACCTTC CASSHYSSGYTF
TRBD1 TRBJ1-6 TRBV6-2/TRBV6-3 . TGTGCCAGCAGTTACCAGGACAGGGGAAGGTCTTCACCCCTCCACTTT CASSYQDRGRSSPLHF
. TRBJ1-2 TRBV18 many TGTGCCAGCTCACCACAGGGGGAGGACTATGGCTACACCTTC CASSPQGEDYGYTF
. TRBJ2-1 TRBV6-1 . TGTGCCAGCATAGCCGGGACAAGCTCCTACAATGAGCAGTTCTTC CASIAGTSSYNEQFF
TRBD2 TRBJ2-1 TRBV11-3 many TGTGCCAGCAGCTTAGATTGGACTAGCGGCAGTAATGAGCAGTTCTTC CASSLDWTSGSNEQFF
TRBD2 TRBJ2-5 TRBV13 . TGTGCCAGCACCCCCCGACTAGCGGGATGGGAGACCCAGTACTTC CASTPRLAGWETQYF
TRBD1 TRBJ1-1 TRBV6-5 many TGTGCCAGCAGTCGCCCGGGGCCAGGGGGGATGAACACTGAAGCTTTCTTT CASSRPGPGGMNTEAFF
. TRBJ1-2 TRBV19 many TGTGCCAGTAGTATAGGATTGGCCCGCTATGGCTACACCTTC CASSIGLARYGYTF
TRBD1 TRBJ2-7 TRBV6-6 many TGTGCCAGCAATTCAAACCGGGACAGGGTCGGCTACGAGCAGTACTTC CASNSNRDRVGYEQYF
TRBD2 TRBJ2-1 TRBV6-1 many TGTGCCTCAAGACTAGCGGGAGGTTCCGACAATGAGCAGTTCTTC CASRLAGGSDNEQFF
. TRBJ2-2 TRBV7-9 many TGTGCCAGCAGCAGGGCGGGCCAACGGAACACCGGGGAGCTGTTTTTT CASSRAGQRNTGELFF
TRBD1 TRBJ2-1 TRBV10-3 many TGTGCCATCAGTGCCCTAGGACAGGACTCGGACTCGACGCCCACATACAATGAGCAGTTCTTC CAISALGQDSDSTPTYNEQFF
. TRBJ2-3 TRBV7-2 few TGTGCCAGCAGCTTAAGCGGCGGGACCCGCACAGATACGCAGTATTTT CASSLSGGTRTDTQYF
. TRBJ2-7 TRBV21-1 many TGTGCCAGCAGCAAAGAAGGCCAGGAGTACTTC CASSKEGQEYF
. TRBJ2-7 TRBV11-2 few TGTGCCAGCACCGGGGGCACCACCTACGAGCAGTACTTC CASTGGTTYEQYF
TRBD2 TRBJ2-7 TRBV10-3 . TGTGCCATCAGTGCTAGCGGGAGCTCCTACGAGCAGTACTTC CAISASGSSYEQYF
. TRBJ1-3 TRBV7-2 . TGTGCCAGCAGCTCCTCATCAGGGGCTGGAAACACCATATATTTT CASSSSSGAGNTIYF
TRBD2 TRBJ2-2 TRBV6-5 . TGTGCCAGCAGTTACGAACTAGCGGGGGTAACCGGGGAGCTGTTTTTT CASSYELAGVTGELFF